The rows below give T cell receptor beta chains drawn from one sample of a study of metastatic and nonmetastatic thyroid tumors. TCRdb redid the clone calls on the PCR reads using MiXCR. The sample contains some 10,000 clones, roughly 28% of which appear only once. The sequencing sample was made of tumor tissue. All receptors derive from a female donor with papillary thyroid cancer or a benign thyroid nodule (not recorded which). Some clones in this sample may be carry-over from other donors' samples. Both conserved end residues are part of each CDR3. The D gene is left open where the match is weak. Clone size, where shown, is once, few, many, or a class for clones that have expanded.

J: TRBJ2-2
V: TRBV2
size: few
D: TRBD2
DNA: TGTGCCAGCAGTGGGGGGACTAGCCGAACCGGGGAGCTGTTTTTT
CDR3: CASSGGTSRTGELFF

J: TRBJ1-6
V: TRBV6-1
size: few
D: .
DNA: TGTGCCAGCAGTGAGGGCGGAATCTCCTATAATTCACCCCTCCACTTT
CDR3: CASSEGGISYNSPLHF

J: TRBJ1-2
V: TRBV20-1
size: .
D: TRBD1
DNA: TGCAGTGCTAGTGGGACAGGGGGCCCCTATGGCTACACCTTC
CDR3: CSASGTGGPYGYTF

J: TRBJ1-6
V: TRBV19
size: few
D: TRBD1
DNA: TGTGCCAGTAGTCTGTGGGGACAGGGGAATTCACCCCTCCACTTT
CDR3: CASSLWGQGNSPLHF

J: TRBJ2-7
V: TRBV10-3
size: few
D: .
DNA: TGTGCCATCAAGGAGTATTACGAGCAGTACTTC
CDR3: CAIKEYYEQYF

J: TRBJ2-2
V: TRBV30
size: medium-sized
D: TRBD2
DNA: TGTGCCTGGACTCCCCGGGGGGCCGGGGAGCTGTTTTTT
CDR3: CAWTPRGAGELFF

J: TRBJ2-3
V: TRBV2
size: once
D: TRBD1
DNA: TGTGCCAGCAGTGACAGGGGGCTAGATACGCAGTATTTT
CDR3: CASSDRGLDTQYF

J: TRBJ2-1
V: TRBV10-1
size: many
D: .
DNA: TGCGCCAGCAGTGCTCTTCGGGGGACACGGCTTGAGCAGTTCTTC
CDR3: CASSALRGTRLEQFF

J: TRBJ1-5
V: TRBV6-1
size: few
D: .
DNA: TGTGCCAGCAGTACCACGGCGGGAAGCAATCAGCCCCAGCATTTT
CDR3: CASSTTAGSNQPQHF

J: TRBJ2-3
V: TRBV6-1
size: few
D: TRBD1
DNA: TGTGCCAGCAGCGGGACAGCAGATACGCAGTATTTT
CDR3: CASSGTADTQYF

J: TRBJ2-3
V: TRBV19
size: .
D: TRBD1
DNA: TGTGCCAGTAGTATGGCTTCCGGGACAGGGGGCACAGATACGCAGTATTTT
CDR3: CASSMASGTGGTDTQYF

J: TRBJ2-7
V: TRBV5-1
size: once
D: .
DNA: TGCGCCAGCGGCCCGGACTCGGCCTACGAGCAGTACTTC
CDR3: CASGPDSAYEQYF

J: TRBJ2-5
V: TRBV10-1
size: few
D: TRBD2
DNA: TGCGCCAGCAGTGCCAGCGGGAGGCCCTCAGAGACCCAGTACTTC
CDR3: CASSASGRPSETQYF